The TCR beta chain described here comes from a study of PD-L1 blockade in urothelial cancer. Each PCR received spiked synthetic TCR analog templates. Measured with immunoSEQ multiplex PCR; TCRdb has only the in-frame clones, and not every one. This table holds about 84,000 clones, 82% found once. The germline V gene encodes CDR1 SGHTA and CDR2 FQGNSA. After removal of 5 bases from V and 5 bases from J, the junction contained 2 bases not matched to a gene. The CDR3 is 13 residues long. The chain carries TRBV7-2 and TRBJ1-5; 8 bases fit TRBD1. This TCR was sampled from a man between 70 and 80 years old with urothelial cancer. This specimen consisted of PBMCs, obtained around atezolizumab (anti-PD-L1) treatment. In nucleotides, the CDR3 is TGTGCCAGCAGCCTGGACAGGGATCAGCCCCAGCATTTT. This encodes CASSLDRDQPQHF.